One and the same sample provided the 8 T cell receptor beta chains below, sequenced in a study of T-cell reconstitution after alpha-beta-depleted transplantation in children. Using unique molecular identifiers, the investigators prepared the TCRbeta library. TCRdb fed the PCR reads into MiXCR, producing one record per CDR3 protein. Of under 450,000 distinct CDR3 sequences listed, about 17% are singletons. The sequences come from PBMCs, mostly from graft donor cells, collected 360 days after TCRalphabeta/CD19-depleted stem cell transplant. The receptor source for this set is a boy under two years old who had a stem cell transplant for Wiskott-Aldrich syndrome, so the T cells may come from the graft donor.

J is TRBJ2-1 and V is TRBV20-1, with 10 bases identical to TRBD2. V shed 5 bases and J 7 bases; nucleotides not matched to a gene: 5. CDR3 length: 13 amino acids. Germline loops: CDR1 DFQATT, CDR2 SNEGSKA (reference sequence). The DNA for the CDR3 is TGCAGTGCTCCCCTAGCGGGAGCGAATGAGCAGTTCTTC. Protein: CSAPLAGANEQFF.

The chain combines TRBV12-3 or TRBV12-4 with TRBJ2-7; D is undetermined. V was clipped by 0 bases and J by 0 bases, with 12 bases between them. The CDR3 has 16 residues. CDR3 sequence reads: CASSLAVTRNSYEQYF. CDR3 bases: TGTGCCAGCAGTTTAGCGGTCACCCGTAACTCCTACGAGCAGTACTTC.

The chain employs TRBV4-1 and TRBJ2-7; TRBD1 matches 7 bases. The CDR3 is made up of 15 amino acids. CDR1 and CDR2 from the germline V gene are MGHRA and YSYEKL. Trimming removed 3 bases from V and 2 bases from J; junction bases left unmatched: 7. The DNA of the CDR3 is TGCGCCAGCAGCCAGCAAAACAGGGGCACCTACGAGCAGTACTTC. It is translated as CASSQQNRGTYEQYF.

The chain links TRBV5-1 to TRBJ2-1; D not resolved. The germline V gene encodes CDR1 SGHRS and CDR2 YFSETQ. The CDR3 covers 14 residues. V shed 5 bases and J shed 0 bases, with 9 bases lying between them. In DNA form, the CDR3 reads TGCGCCAGCAGGGACGTGAGCTCCTACAATGAGCAGTTCTTC. Its protein is CASRDVSSYNEQFF.

This clonotype was recorded many times. The V and J genes are TRBV11-2 and TRBJ1-1; the match to TRBD1 covers 9 bases. Germline values: CDR1 SGHAT, CDR2 FQNNGV. V lost 3 bases and J lost 1; bases outside the gene matches: 3. CDR3 length equals 15 residues. CDR3 sequence (DNA): TGTGCCAGCAGCTTCTACAGGGGGCCGAACACTGAAGCTTTCTTT. This gives the protein CASSFYRGPNTEAFF.

The chain uses TRBV6-2 or TRBV6-3 and TRBJ2-1, with 16 bases identical to TRBD2. The CDR3 has 18 residues. The V segment lost 8 bases and the J segment 6 bases; nucleotides outside the gene matches: 13. Germline values: CDR1 MNHEY, CDR2 SVGEGT. The CDR3 reads CASAAPGLAGGPFNEQFF. The CDR3 DNA is TGTGCCAGCGCAGCTCCGGGACTAGCGGGAGGGCCTTTCAATGAGCAGTTCTTC.

This clonotype turned up a few times. This rearrangement joins TRBV30 to TRBJ2-2; 7 positions agree with TRBD1. This CDR3 has 14 amino acids. Trimming removed 0 bases from V and 7 bases from J; junction bases left unmatched: 5. Germline values: CDR1 GTSNPN, CDR2 SVGIG (reference sequence). The CDR3 region is CAWSVRQGGGELFF. The CDR3 region has the DNA TGTGCCTGGAGTGTAAGACAGGGTGGCGGGGAGCTGTTTTTT.

As DNA, the CDR3 is TGCAGTGCTAGCGTGGACAGGGTGGGGTACACCGGGGAGCTGTTTTTT. This sequence encodes CSASVDRVGYTGELFF. This rearrangement joins TRBV20-1 to TRBJ2-2; 8 nucleotides align to TRBD1. The CDR3 has 16 residues. Germline V CDR1 and CDR2: DFQATT, SNEGSKA (reference sequence). With 3 bases clipped from V and 3 bases from J, the junction kept 9 bases outside the gene matches.